The clone carrying this T cell receptor (beta chain) has only one observation. Treatment of the sample: oral pan-JAK inhibitor, 5-10 mg twice daily. CD4+ and CD8+ T cells were sorted from PBMCs stained for CD3, CD4 and CD8. This entry is derived from a study of CD8+ T cells in alopecia areata. Whole-study context: Twice daily, treated patients received 5 to 10 mg of oral tofacitinib.

RNA extraction was followed by reverse transcription into cDNA, which acted as the sequencing template. The assay was immunoSEQ multiplex PCR, and TCRdb's table has in-frame clones only and misses some. The sample lists some 220,000 clones, roughly 56% occurring once. The CDR3 totals 16 residues. In germline, CDR1 is LNHNV, CDR2 YYDKDF (reference sequence). The V and J ends lost 5 bases and 7 bases, in that order; junction bases with no gene match: 10. The J gene is TRBJ2-2, the V gene TRBV15, with 10 bases that match TRBD2. This TCR was sampled from a human donor with alopecia areata. Sequenced here: CD4+ T cells sorted from blood, sampled at week 4, from a patient treated with tofacitinib. CDR3 sequence: CATSPRGQRGGGELFF. DNA for the CDR3: TGTGCCACCAGCCCGCGTGGCCAGCGGGGGGGCGGGGAGCTGTTTTTT.